A single sample gave rise to the 8 T cell receptor beta chains below, sequenced in a study of CD8 T cells in Susac syndrome. The RNA, about 0.5 to 1 ug, was put through reverse transcription using random hexamers. Via MiXCR, TCRdb re-called the immunoSEQ multiplex PCR reads, giving one row per CDR3 protein. The repertoire holds around 110,000 distinct CDR3 sequences, approximately 93% seen once, with about 0.41% in the top ten. Sequenced material: CD8+ T cells from PBMCs. These receptors were taken from a human donor with Susac syndrome.

This clonotype has just one count. CDR3 sequence reads: CASSQALAGGVADTQYF. CDR3 in DNA: TGTGCCAGCAGCCAAGCACTAGCGGGGGGAGTGGCTGATACGCAGTATTTT. The rearrangement links TRBV3-1 to TRBJ2-3; TRBD2 matches at 12 bases. The CDR3 consists of 17 residues. The germline CDR1 and CDR2 sequences are LGHDT and YNNKEL (reference sequence). With 1 base clipped from V and 6 bases from J, the junction kept 8 bases outside the gene matches.

J is TRBJ1-5 and V is TRBV7-9; no definite D call. V lost 2 bases and J lost 5, with 4 bases in between. Germline V gene sequence: CDR1 SEHNR, CDR2 FQNEAQ (reference sequence). The CDR3 has 12 residues. CDR3 in amino acids: CASSLFHQPQHF. CDR3 in DNA: TGTGCCAGCAGCTTATTTCATCAGCCCCAGCATTTT. The whole variable domain, filled in from reference TRBV7-9 and TRBJ1-5, reads DTGVSQNPRHKITKRGQNVTFRCDPISEHNRLYWYRQTLGQGPEFLTYFQNEAQLEKSRLLSDRFSAERPKGSFSTLEIQRTEQGDSAMYLCASSLFHQPQHFGDGTRLSIL.

V gene TRBV9 combines with J gene TRBJ1-6; 7 bases line up with TRBD1. The length of the CDR3 is 17 residues. Unmatched junction bases numbered 10, after V lost 0 bases and J lost 7 bases. CDR1 SGDLS and CDR2 YYNGEE come from the germline V gene. The CDR3 DNA follows: TGTGCCAGCAGCGTAGACCCCCACAGGGGAGAGAATTCACCCCTCCACTTT. Amino acids: CASSVDPHRGENSPLHF.

The rearrangement joins TRBV20-1 to TRBJ1-5, with 7 bases identical to TRBD1. Germline V gene sequence: CDR1 DFQATT, CDR2 SNEGSKA (reference sequence). The trim removed 1 base at V and 0 bases at J, leaving 12 bases unmatched. This CDR3 region has 18 residues. CDR3 coding DNA: TGCAGTGCTAGAGTGGGGACAGCTTCCTCATATAGCAATCAGCCCCAGCATTTT. It yields the protein CSARVGTASSYSNQPQHF.

The rearrangement links TRBV7-8 to TRBJ2-5, with TRBD1 matching over 9 bases. The CDR3 has 16 amino acids. Unmatched junction bases numbered 9, after V lost 5 bases and J lost 2 bases. CDR1 is SGHVS, CDR2 FQNEAQ, per germline. The CDR3 loop is CASSREGQGYQETQYF. For the CDR3, the DNA is TGTGCCAGCAGCCGAGAGGGACAGGGATATCAAGAGACCCAGTACTTC.

V usage is TRBV15 and J usage is TRBJ2-3; possible D gene TRBD1, 6 bases. This CDR3 has 18 amino acids. CDR1 is LNHNV, CDR2 YYDKDF, per germline (reference sequence). V lost 0 bases and J lost 4, with 20 bases in between. CDR3 amino acids: CATSRDGGRDRFADTQYF. CDR3 DNA: TGTGCCACCAGCAGAGATGGGGGTCGCGACAGGTTCGCAGATACGCAGTATTTT.

V usage is TRBV27 and J usage is TRBJ2-7; D gene uncertain. CDR1 is MNHEY and CDR2 is SMNVEV in the germline V gene (reference sequence). The CDR3 is 13 residues long. With 3 bases removed from V and 6 bases from J, the gap between germline ends came to 12 bases. The CDR3 DNA follows: TGTGCCAGCAGTTTGACATCTGTAGCCGAGCAGTACTTC. Translating it yields CASSLTSVAEQYF.

V and J are TRBV3-1 and TRBJ2-3; 8 bases are a match to TRBD2. Germline CDR1 LGHDT, CDR2 YNNKEL (reference sequence). J gave up 5 bases and V 1 base, and 2 bases lay outside the gene matches. The CDR3 has 14 residues. The CDR3 nucleotides are TGTGCCAGCAGCCAAGCGGGGGGGGAAGATACGCAGTATTTT. Its protein product is CASSQAGGEDTQYF.